The clone carrying this T cell receptor beta chain was counted between two and nine times. Its antigen remains unidentified. Noted time point: newly diagnosed GD, antithyroid drugs for less than 3 months. Following extraction of RNA from PBMCs, that RNA was used to make the TCR library. V lost 3 bases, J lost 4 bases, and 10 bases lay in between. Germline loops: CDR1 KGHDR, CDR2 SFDVKD. The CDR3 covers 14 residues. HTBI primers from iRepertoire and Arm-PCR of CDR3 regions yielded the TCR beta libraries. TCRdb ran MiXCR on the multiplex PCR reads and lists one entry per CDR3 protein. This sample has hundreds of thousands of distinct CDR3 sequences, with roughly 15% found just once. These data are taken from a study of regulatory T cells in long-lasting Graves disease. General study findings and limits: Persistent Graves' cases showed lower TCR diversity than newly diagnosed cases. TRBV28 was favored in persistent disease, as were TRBJ1-2 and TRBJ2-5.

This same sample was also taken into another study, of T cells in Graves' hyperthyroidism and ophthalmopathy.

The receptor was isolated from a young woman with Graves disease. The chain has TRBV24-1 and TRBJ2-3; D remains ambiguous. The material sequenced was peripheral blood mononuclear cells (PBMCs), taken at new diagnosis, from a patient treated with antithyroid drugs. The CDR3 DNA follows: TGTGCCACCAGTGATCCAGGACGGGCAGATACGCAGTATTTT. Its translation is CATSDPGRADTQYF.